This T cell receptor beta chain was sequenced for a study of response to subunit inactivated influenza vaccine. General study results and limits: T cells newly recruited by each seasonal influenza vaccination are few, the authors suggested.

CDR3 length: 14 residues. V was pared by 1 base and J by 3 bases, with 11 bases between. The V gene's germline CDR1 is SQVTM and CDR2 ANQGSEA. This clonotype has a handful of counts. As yet, its antigen is unknown. MiXCR, applied by TCRdb to the RT-PCR reads, yields one record per CDR3 protein. The sample shows more than 600,000 distinct CDR3 sequences, roughly 18% of them seen only once. The sequenced sample was PBMCs from blood, obtained more than 4 days after vaccination. The sequence was obtained from a man in his fifties who received an inactivated influenza vaccine. V usage is TRBV29-1 and J usage is TRBJ2-3; D call uncertain. The CDR3 coding sequence is TGCAGCGTTGAAGGGGTCTTGGGGACAGATACGCAGTATTTT. This encodes CSVEGVLGTDTQYF.